This TCR beta chain was identified during a study of T cells in Graves' hyperthyroidism and ophthalmopathy. Turning to the study itself: Blood from the periphery was taken at initial diagnosis, before any treatment.

Template material for amplifying TCR beta CDR3 regions consisted of RNA transcripts. A set of HTBI primers served as the primers for a first-round RT-PCR of the TCR CDR3. TCRdb itself ran the multiplex PCR reads through MiXCR, one entry per CDR3 protein. The data show 300,000 to 400,000 distinct CDR3 sequences, 15% to 20% seen once. The study defined stable Graves' hyperthyroidism as no ophthalmopathy progression within 18 months. Orbital computed tomography and thyroid ultrasound, together with serum TRAb and thyroxine and clinical symptoms, were used for diagnoses. Study observations and caveats: Ophthalmopathy was told apart from stable hyperthyroidism by a 13 V-J model.

As to this clonotype: The antigen is not known.

V was shortened by 3 bases and J by 1 base, with 3 bases between the two germline ends. This CDR3 has 12 residues. CDR1 and CDR2 (germline): DFQATT, SNEGSKA (reference sequence). This chain uses TRBV20-1 with TRBJ2-2, with D uncertain. The specimen was blood. This receptor was identified in a woman aged 45-59 years with Graves' hyperthyroidism. CDR3 residues: CSASRNTGELFF. CDR3 DNA: TGCAGTGCTAGTCGGAACACCGGGGAGCTGTTTTTT.